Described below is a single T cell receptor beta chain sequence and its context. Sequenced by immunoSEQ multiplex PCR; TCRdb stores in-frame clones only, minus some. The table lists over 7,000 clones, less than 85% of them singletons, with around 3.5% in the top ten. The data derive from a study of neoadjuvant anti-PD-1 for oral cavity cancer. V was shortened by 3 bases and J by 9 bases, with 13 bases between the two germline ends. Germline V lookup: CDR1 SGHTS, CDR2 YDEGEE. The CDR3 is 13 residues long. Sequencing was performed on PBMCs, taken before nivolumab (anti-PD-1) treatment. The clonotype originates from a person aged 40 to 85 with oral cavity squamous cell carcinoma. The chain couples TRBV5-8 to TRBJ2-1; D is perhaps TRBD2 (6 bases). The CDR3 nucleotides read TGTGCCAGCAGCTGGAGGGGTCGAAGTGAGCAGTTCTTC. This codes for CASSWRGRSEQFF. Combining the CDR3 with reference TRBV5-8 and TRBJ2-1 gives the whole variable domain EAGVTQSPTHLIKTRGQQATLRCSPISGHTSVYWYQQALGLGLQFLLWYDEGEERNRGNFPPRFSGRQFPNYSSELNVNALELEDSALYLCASSWRGRSEQFFGPGTRLTVL.